This is a list of T cell receptor beta chains from one sample in a study of T cells in Graves' hyperthyroidism and ophthalmopathy. TCRdb ran MiXCR on the multiplex PCR reads and lists one entry per CDR3 protein. The sample includes roughly 290,000 distinct CDR3 sequences, roughly an eighth seen only once; the top ten take roughly 7.9%. The sample comprised blood. These receptors were collected from a woman aged 40-49 years with Graves' hyperthyroidism. CDR3s include the opening cysteine and the closing phenylalanine or tryptophan. The order of the fields is V gene, clone size, D gene, J gene, CDR3 DNA, CDR3 protein. A D gene is named only where the DNA matches it firmly. The size field is filled for only some rows; it gives once, few, many or a size class.

TRBV5-6	many	-	TRBJ1-3	TGTGCCAGCAGCTCGGTTTGGGTCTCTGGAAACACCATATATTTT	CASSSVWVSGNTIYF
TRBV6-6	-	-	TRBJ1-6	TGTGCCAGCAGTTACTCCCTCAGAAGTTCCAATTCACCCCTCCACTTT	CASSYSLRSSNSPLHF
TRBV13	-	TRBD1	TRBJ2-7	TGTGCCAGCAGCTCCCGGGACAGGGGTAAATTGACGGCGCGCTACGAGCAGTACTTC	CASSSRDRGKLTARYEQYF
TRBV2	many	-	TRBJ1-1	TGTGCCAGCAGTTCACCTCCCCCGGGGCACCTCTTT	CASSSPPPGHLF
TRBV7-2	many	-	TRBJ2-5	TGTGCCAGCAGCCGTCGGGAGCGAGACAGGGTACAAGAGACCCAGTACTTC	CASSRRERDRVQETQYF
TRBV28	many	TRBD2	TRBJ2-5	TGTGCCAGCAGTTTAGGGCTAGCGGGGTTAGAGACCCAGTACTTC	CASSLGLAGLETQYF
TRBV2	many	-	TRBJ2-3	TGTGCCAGCAGTGTAAGACGGAACACAGATACGCAGTATTTT	CASSVRRNTDTQYF
TRBV14	many	TRBD1	TRBJ2-1	TGTGCCAGCAGCCAAAAAATACAGGGGTGGAATGAGCAGTTCTTC	CASSQKIQGWNEQFF
TRBV20-1	-	-	TRBJ2-1	TGCAGTGCTAGAAGGGACTTCCGAGGGGGGCAGTTCTTC	CSARRDFRGGQFF
TRBV28	few	-	TRBJ2-7	TGTGCCAGCAGTTTACGTCTTCGGCGGGGCCCTAGCTCCTACGAGCAGTACTTC	CASSLRLRRGPSSYEQYF
TRBV25-1	-	-	TRBJ2-1	TGTGCCAGCAGTGAACCTTCAACCTACAATGAGCAGTTCTTC	CASSEPSTYNEQFF
TRBV11-2	many	TRBD2	TRBJ2-5	TGTGCCAGCAGCTGGACTAGCGGGGAAGAGACCCAGTACTTC	CASSWTSGEETQYF
TRBV27	few	TRBD2	TRBJ2-5	TGTGCCAGCAGCCCTATCACTAGCGCCCGGTACCAAGAGACCCAGTACTTC	CASSPITSARYQETQYF
TRBV5-5	few	TRBD2	TRBJ2-1	TGTGCCAGCAGCCCGCGGACTAGCGGGGCCTACAATGAGCAGTTCTTC	CASSPRTSGAYNEQFF
TRBV19	many	TRBD2	TRBJ2-7	TGTGCCAGTAAGCGGACTAGCGGGAGCGCATCAGGGGAGCAGTACTTC	CASKRTSGSASGEQYF
TRBV15	many	-	TRBJ2-1	TGTGCCACCAGTGCCGGCCCGGAGGATGAGCAGTTCTTC	CATSAGPEDEQFF
TRBV7-8	many	-	TRBJ1-5	TGTGCCAGCAGCTTAGTGGGAACAGGGTACGGTCAGCCCCAGCATTTT	CASSLVGTGYGQPQHF
TRBV3-1	many	-	TRBJ2-1	TGTGCCAGCAGCCAAGATCCCCCGGCACTGGCGTCCTACAATGAGCAGTTCTTC	CASSQDPPALASYNEQFF
TRBV28	many	TRBD2	TRBJ2-7	TGTGCCAGCACCCCACAGACTAGCGGGAGAGAGCAGTACTTC	CASTPQTSGREQYF
TRBV28	many	-	TRBJ2-3	TGTGCCACTAACGGTGCAGATACGCAGTATTTT	CATNGADTQYF
TRBV20-1	many	-	TRBJ2-5	TGCAGTGCTACTGACAGTATTCAAGAGACCCAGTACTTC	CSATDSIQETQYF
TRBV18	-	TRBD2	TRBJ2-3	TGTGCCAGCTCACCGCCTTGGGGAGGGAGCACAGATACGCAGTATTTT	CASSPPWGGSTDTQYF
TRBV24-1	many	-	TRBJ1-1	TGTGCCACCAGTGATTTGCGCGGTCTGCTGAACACTGAAGCTTTCTTT	CATSDLRGLLNTEAFF
TRBV7-8	few	TRBD2	TRBJ2-5	TGTGCCAGCAGCTTAGTTGCGGGAGGGCCCGGAGAGACCCAGTACTTC	CASSLVAGGPGETQYF
TRBV6-1	many	-	TRBJ1-1	TGTGCCAGCAGTCTCAAACTTAACACTGAAGCTTTCTTT	CASSLKLNTEAFF
TRBV20-1	-	-	TRBJ1-2	TGCAGTGCTAAGTCTCCGGTAGGGTATCGCTACACCTTC	CSAKSPVGYRYTF